The 6 T cell receptor beta chains given below trace back to one sample, sequenced in a study of blood T cell repertoires in COVID-19. Using immunoSEQ multiplex PCR, the repertoire was profiled, and TCRdb retains in-frame clones only, with some absent. The sample lists 65,000 to 80,000 clones, roughly 82% occurring once. The sequenced material came from peripheral blood. Receptors originate from a human donor in a cohort sampled during active COVID-19.

V is TRBV18 and J is TRBJ2-1; 7 positions match TRBD2. This CDR3 comprises 12 residues. V was pared by 6 bases and J by 8 bases, with 4 bases of the junction left unmatched. The germline V gene has CDR1 KGHSH and CDR2 LQKENI. DNA for the CDR3: TGTGCCAGCTCCCGGGCGGGGGATGAGCAGTTCTTC. This codes for CASSRAGDEQFF.

The rearrangement joins TRBV11-3 to TRBJ2-2; 9 bases agree with TRBD2. The germline gives CDR1 SGHNT, CDR2 YENEEA. Losses at the gene ends were 5 bases for V and 6 bases for J; bases not matched to a gene: 10. The CDR3 is 16 residues long. CDR3 coding DNA: TGTGCCAGCAGCCATCGAGGGCTAGCGGGGCCCGGGGAGCTGTTTTTT. Protein product: CASSHRGLAGPGELFF. The variable domain in full, with the rest retrieved from reference TRBV11-3 and TRBJ2-2, is EAGVVQSPRYKIIEKKQPVAFWCNPISGHNTLYWYLQNLGQGPELLIRYENEEAVDDSQLPKDRFSAERLKGVDSTLKIQPAELGDSAVYLCASSHRGLAGPGELFFGEGSRLTVL.

This chain connects TRBV7-9 to TRBJ1-1; D gene ambiguous. The V gene lost 5 bases and the J gene lost 5 bases, with 18 bases spanning the gap. The germline CDR1 and CDR2 sequences are SEHNR and FQNEAQ (reference sequence). This CDR3 is built from 15 residues. CDR3 loop: CASSPILPSVTEAFF. CDR3 coding DNA: TGTGCCAGCAGCCCAATTCTCCCATCGGTAACTGAAGCTTTCTTT.

The chain uses TRBV19 and TRBJ1-1, with no clear D. This CDR3 is 16 amino acids long. With 3 bases removed from V and 0 bases from J, the gap between germline ends came to 14 bases. Germline V gene lookup returns CDR1 LNHDA and CDR2 SQIVND (reference sequence). CDR3 sequence reads: CASSMPHRFMNTEAFF. The CDR3 DNA is TGTGCCAGTAGTATGCCACACCGTTTCATGAACACTGAAGCTTTCTTT.

This clone occurred a few times. Other DNA sequences from this sample encode an identical CDR3 as well. The gene calls are TRBV27 and TRBJ1-5; no definite D call. The V gene lost 2 bases and the J gene lost 4 bases, with 6 bases spanning the gap. This CDR3 spans 13 amino acids. Per the germline V gene, CDR1 is MNHEY and CDR2 is SMNVEV (reference sequence). CDR3 region: CASSLRENQPQHF. The CDR3 DNA reads as TGTGCCAGCAGTTTAAGGGAGAATCAGCCCCAGCATTTT.

The chain employs TRBV10-3 and TRBJ1-1; D is unclear. From germline, CDR1 is ENHRY and CDR2 SYGVKD. The V gene lost 3 bases and the J gene lost 1 base, with 9 bases spanning the gap. CDR3 length: 14 amino acids. The CDR3, as DNA: TGTGCCATCAGTGAATCCAAAGCGAACACTGAAGCTTTCTTT. As protein: CAISESKANTEAFF.